This TCR beta chain emerged from a study of post-analysis software for immune sequencing data. The wider study: Disease trajectories encompassed relapsing-remitting, secondary progressive and progressive-relapsing multiple sclerosis.

Germline assignment: CDR1 SGHTA and CDR2 FQGNSA. The CDR3 covers 16 residues. With 1 base removed from V and 1 base from J, the gap between germline ends came to 12 bases. TCR beta cDNA libraries had unique molecular identifiers. TCRdb re-called the PCR reads with MiXCR, one entry per CDR3 protein. The table records 150,000 to 200,000 distinct CDR3 sequences, roughly 40% of them present only once. A word on this clonotype: As yet, its antigen is unknown.

Study results and limitations: Compared with controls, patients had more of 4 or 5 TRBV segments, including TRBV5-6, TRBV5-1 and TRBV20-1. A significant reduction in normalized Chao1 diversity was observed in multiple sclerosis patients versus controls. Samples from one preparation batch, clustered by F measure, grouped strongly together.

V and J are TRBV7-2 and TRBJ2-3, with D perhaps TRBD2 (5 bases). The sample in question was blood, obtained after autologous hematopoietic stem cell transplantation. The clonotype originates from a girl aged 5 to 17 with multiple sclerosis. This CDR3 is CASSLGGRAGTDTQYF. CDR3 nucleotide sequence: TGTGCCAGCAGCTTAGGAGGTCGAGCGGGCACAGATACGCAGTATTTT. The full variable domain, in which reference TRBV7-2 and TRBJ2-3 provide the parts outside the CDR3, is GAGVSQSPSNKVTEKGKDVELRCDPISGHTALYWYRQSLGQGLEFLIYFQGNSAPDKSGLPSDRFSAERTGGSVSTLTIQRTQQEDSAVYLCASSLGGRAGTDTQYFGPGTRLTVL.